The rows below give T cell receptor beta chains drawn from one sample of a study of TIL therapy for anti-PD-1-resistant metastatic lung cancer. The data were produced by immunoSEQ multiplex PCR, yet TCRdb's version contains in-frame clones alone and is incomplete. Among approximately 97,000 clones listed, 65% were seen once. The source material was tumor tissue, sampled at baseline. These receptors were obtained from a person between 30 and 79 years old with non-small cell lung cancer. CDR3s include the opening cysteine and the closing phenylalanine or tryptophan. The D gene is left open where the match is weak. Expanded clones get a size class; other rows say once, few or many, or leave the size out.

j_call: TRBJ1-1
d_call: -
cdr3_length: 13
clone_size: -
v_call: TRBV10-1
cdr3_aa: CASRDNMNTEAFF
cdr3_nt: TGCGCCAGCAGGGATAACATGAACACTGAAGCTTTCTTT

j_call: TRBJ2-7
d_call: -
cdr3_length: 11
clone_size: few
v_call: TRBV30
cdr3_aa: CAWSVGQGRSF
cdr3_nt: TGTGCCTGGAGTGTAGGTCAGGGAAGGAGTTTC

j_call: TRBJ1-1
d_call: TRBD1
cdr3_length: 14
clone_size: -
v_call: TRBV28
cdr3_aa: CASRGDRGYTEAFF
cdr3_nt: TGTGCCAGCAGGGGGGACAGGGGATACACTGAAGCTTTCTTT

j_call: TRBJ1-4
d_call: -
cdr3_length: 15
clone_size: -
v_call: TRBV25-1
cdr3_aa: CASSEGQYNNEKLFF
cdr3_nt: TGTGCCAGCAGTGAAGGACAGTATAATAATGAAAAACTGTTTTTT

j_call: TRBJ1-2
d_call: -
cdr3_length: 15
clone_size: -
v_call: TRBV5-6
cdr3_aa: CASSFPGLRGGGYTF
cdr3_nt: TGTGCCAGCAGCTTTCCAGGGCTTCGCGGGGGTGGCTACACCTTC

j_call: TRBJ2-7
d_call: -
cdr3_length: 12
clone_size: -
v_call: TRBV18
cdr3_aa: CASSPDSYEQYF
cdr3_nt: TGTGCCAGCTCACCGGACTCCTACGAGCAGTACTTC

j_call: TRBJ1-2
d_call: -
cdr3_length: 12
clone_size: once
v_call: TRBV19
cdr3_aa: CASSIRPFGYTF
cdr3_nt: TGTGCCAGTAGTATACGGCCGTTCGGTTACACCTTC

j_call: TRBJ1-1
d_call: -
cdr3_length: 12
clone_size: -
v_call: TRBV6-5
cdr3_aa: CASSYSDGEAFF
cdr3_nt: TGTGCCAGCAGTTACTCGGACGGAGAAGCTTTCTTT

j_call: TRBJ2-3
d_call: TRBD2
cdr3_length: 13
clone_size: -
v_call: TRBV5-1
cdr3_aa: CASSLSGTDTQYF
cdr3_nt: TGCGCCAGCAGCCTTAGCGGGACCGATACGCAGTATTTT

j_call: TRBJ2-2
d_call: TRBD1
cdr3_length: 16
clone_size: -
v_call: TRBV19
cdr3_aa: CASSIRQGRNTGELFF
cdr3_nt: TGTGCCAGTAGTATAAGACAGGGGAGGAACACCGGGGAGCTGTTTTTT

j_call: TRBJ2-7
d_call: -
cdr3_length: 13
clone_size: -
v_call: TRBV12-5
cdr3_aa: CASGLDQGYEQYF
cdr3_nt: TGTGCTAGTGGTTTGGACCAGGGTTACGAGCAGTACTTC

j_call: TRBJ1-2
d_call: -
cdr3_length: 13
clone_size: few
v_call: TRBV7-9
cdr3_aa: CASSLEVATGYTF
cdr3_nt: TGTGCCAGCAGCTTAGAGGTGGCGACAGGCTACACCTTC

j_call: TRBJ2-1
d_call: -
cdr3_length: 16
clone_size: -
v_call: TRBV5-4
cdr3_aa: CASPKRKIAPYNEQFF
cdr3_nt: TGTGCCAGCCCAAAACGGAAAATAGCACCCTACAATGAGCAGTTCTTC

j_call: TRBJ2-7
d_call: TRBD1
cdr3_length: 14
clone_size: few
v_call: TRBV7-6
cdr3_aa: CASSQRQGPDEQYF
cdr3_nt: TGTGCCAGCAGCCAAAGACAGGGTCCCGACGAGCAGTACTTC

j_call: TRBJ1-1
d_call: -
cdr3_length: 16
clone_size: few
v_call: TRBV7-9
cdr3_aa: CASSLASGVGNTEAFF
cdr3_nt: TGTGCCAGCAGCTTAGCATCAGGGGTGGGGAACACTGAAGCTTTCTTT

j_call: TRBJ1-3
d_call: TRBD1
cdr3_length: 17
clone_size: -
v_call: TRBV6-2/TRBV6-3
cdr3_aa: CASSEFTGTASGNTIYF
cdr3_nt: TGTGCCAGCAGCGAGTTCACCGGGACAGCCTCTGGAAACACCATATATTTT

j_call: TRBJ1-4
d_call: TRBD1
cdr3_length: 13
clone_size: few
v_call: TRBV2
cdr3_aa: CASSGTVNEKLFF
cdr3_nt: TGTGCCAGCAGCGGGACAGTTAATGAAAAACTGTTTTTT

j_call: TRBJ2-3
d_call: TRBD1
cdr3_length: 16
clone_size: -
v_call: TRBV18
cdr3_aa: CASSQLLGTGADTQYF
cdr3_nt: TGTGCCAGCTCCCAACTGCTCGGGACAGGGGCAGATACGCAGTATTTT

j_call: TRBJ1-6
d_call: TRBD1
cdr3_length: 12
clone_size: -
v_call: TRBV28
cdr3_aa: CASRIQGIPLHF
cdr3_nt: TGTGCCAGCAGGATACAGGGGATACCCCTCCACTTT

j_call: TRBJ2-7
d_call: -
cdr3_length: 13
clone_size: -
v_call: TRBV21-1
cdr3_aa: CASSFRGRYEQYF
cdr3_nt: TGTGCCAGCAGCTTTAGAGGGAGGTACGAGCAGTACTTC

j_call: TRBJ2-5
d_call: -
cdr3_length: 14
clone_size: -
v_call: TRBV7-2
cdr3_aa: CASSLGQGYETQYF
cdr3_nt: TGTGCCAGCAGCTTAGGCCAGGGTTACGAGACCCAGTACTTC

j_call: TRBJ2-5
d_call: -
cdr3_length: 19
clone_size: few
v_call: TRBV11-2
cdr3_aa: CASSRQGTGTSAIQETQYF
cdr3_nt: TGTGCCAGCAGCCGTCAGGGGACAGGGACTAGCGCCATCCAAGAGACCCAGTACTTC

j_call: TRBJ2-1
d_call: -
cdr3_length: 12
clone_size: -
v_call: TRBV2
cdr3_aa: CASSGGYNEQFF
cdr3_nt: TGTGCCAGCAGTGGGGGCTACAATGAGCAGTTCTTC

j_call: TRBJ2-2
d_call: TRBD2
cdr3_length: 16
clone_size: few
v_call: TRBV11-1
cdr3_aa: CASSFGLAGHTGELFF
cdr3_nt: TGTGCCAGCAGCTTCGGACTAGCGGGACACACCGGGGAGCTGTTTTTT

j_call: TRBJ1-5
d_call: -
cdr3_length: 14
clone_size: -
v_call: TRBV15
cdr3_aa: CATSRDWDNQPQHF
cdr3_nt: TGTGCCACCAGCAGAGATTGGGATAATCAGCCCCAGCATTTT

j_call: TRBJ1-2
d_call: -
cdr3_length: 12
clone_size: few
v_call: TRBV3-1/TRBV3-2
cdr3_aa: CASSQPGYGYTF
cdr3_nt: TGTGCCAGCAGCCAGCCCGGGTATGGCTACACCTTC